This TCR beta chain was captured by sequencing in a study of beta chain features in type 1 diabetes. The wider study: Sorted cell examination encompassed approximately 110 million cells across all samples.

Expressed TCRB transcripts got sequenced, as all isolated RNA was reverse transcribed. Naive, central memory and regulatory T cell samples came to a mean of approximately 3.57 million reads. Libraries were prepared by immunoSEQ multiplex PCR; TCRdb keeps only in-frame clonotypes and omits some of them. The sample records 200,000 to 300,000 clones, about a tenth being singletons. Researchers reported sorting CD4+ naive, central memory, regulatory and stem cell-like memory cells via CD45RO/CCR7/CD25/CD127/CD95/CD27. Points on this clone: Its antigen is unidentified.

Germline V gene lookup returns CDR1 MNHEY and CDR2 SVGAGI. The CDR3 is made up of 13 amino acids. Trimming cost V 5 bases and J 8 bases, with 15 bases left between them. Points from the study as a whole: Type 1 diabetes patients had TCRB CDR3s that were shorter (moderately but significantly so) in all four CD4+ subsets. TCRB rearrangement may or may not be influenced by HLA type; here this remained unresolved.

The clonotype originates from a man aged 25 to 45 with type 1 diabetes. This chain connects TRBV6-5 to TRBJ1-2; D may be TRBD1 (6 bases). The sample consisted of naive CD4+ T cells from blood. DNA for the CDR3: TGTGCCAGCAGTCTCAGACAGGCGCACGGCTACACCTTC. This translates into CASSLRQAHGYTF.